This TCR beta chain was profiled in a study of T cell responses to AZD1222 COVID-19 vaccine. Study-level findings and limits: Just a handful of people given AZD1222 tested seropositive at baseline. Donors skewed white British and female; clonal diversity was possibly underestimated. Across spike, vaccine-associated CD4 TCRs were found, dominant at 160-218 and 743-854.

Sequenced by immunoSEQ multiplex PCR; TCRdb stores in-frame clones only, minus some. In the table there are 180,000 or so clones, 88% of which are singletons. To note about this clone: Its antigen is currently unknown.

This receptor was identified in an adult in good health. Sequences were derived from peripheral blood, sampled on day 0 of AZD1222 vaccination.

The CDR3 DNA reads TGTGCCAGCAGCTTAGGGGAGACAGGGATCCCCGGTACTTCACCCCTCCACTTT. The encoded protein is CASSLGETGIPGTSPLHF. The V gene is TRBV7-2, the J gene TRBJ1-6; 7 bases map to TRBD1. V was clipped by 1 base and J by 9 bases; unmatched bases: 15. CDR3 size: 18 residues. CDR1 is SGHTA, CDR2 FQGNSA, per germline.